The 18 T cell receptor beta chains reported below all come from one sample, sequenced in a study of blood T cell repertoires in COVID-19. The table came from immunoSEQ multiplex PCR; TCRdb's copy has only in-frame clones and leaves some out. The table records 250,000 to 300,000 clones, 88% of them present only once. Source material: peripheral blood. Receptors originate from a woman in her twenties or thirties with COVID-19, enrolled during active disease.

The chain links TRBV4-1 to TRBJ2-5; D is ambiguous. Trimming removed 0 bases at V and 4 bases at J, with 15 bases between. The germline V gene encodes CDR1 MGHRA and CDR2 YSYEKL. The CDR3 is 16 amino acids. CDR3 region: CASSQETHGSGETQYF. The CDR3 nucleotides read TGCGCCAGCAGCCAAGAGACTCACGGGTCGGGAGAGACCCAGTACTTC.

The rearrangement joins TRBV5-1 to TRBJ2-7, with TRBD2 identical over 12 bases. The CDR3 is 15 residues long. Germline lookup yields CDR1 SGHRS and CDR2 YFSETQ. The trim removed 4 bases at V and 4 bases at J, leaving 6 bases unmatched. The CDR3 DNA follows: TGCGCCAGCAGCCCTACCGGGACTAGCGGGTACGAGCAGTACTTC. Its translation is CASSPTGTSGYEQYF.

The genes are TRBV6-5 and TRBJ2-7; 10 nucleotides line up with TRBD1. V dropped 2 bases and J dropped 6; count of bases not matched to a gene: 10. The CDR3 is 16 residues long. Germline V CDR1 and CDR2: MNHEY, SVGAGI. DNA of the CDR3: TGTGCCAGCAGTTACCAAGGACAGGGGGTACGAGGCGAGCAGTACTTC. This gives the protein CASSYQGQGVRGEQYF.

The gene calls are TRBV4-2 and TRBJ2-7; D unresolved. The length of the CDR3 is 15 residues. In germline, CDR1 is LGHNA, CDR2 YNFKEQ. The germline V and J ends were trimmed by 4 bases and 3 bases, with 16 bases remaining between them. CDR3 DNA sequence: TGTGCCAGCAGCCCATCTGGTAGTTCCTACTACGAGCAGTACTTC. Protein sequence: CASSPSGSSYYEQYF.

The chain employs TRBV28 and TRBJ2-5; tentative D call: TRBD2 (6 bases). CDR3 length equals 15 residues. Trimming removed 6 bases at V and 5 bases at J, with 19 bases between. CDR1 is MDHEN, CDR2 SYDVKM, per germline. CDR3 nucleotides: TGTGCCAGCAGCCCTCCATTTCGGGAGAGGGAGACCCAGTACTTC. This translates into CASSPPFRERETQYF. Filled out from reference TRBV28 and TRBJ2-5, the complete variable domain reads DVKVTQSSRYLVKRTGEKVFLECVQDMDHENMFWYRQDPGLGLRLIYFSYDVKMKEKGDIPEGYSVSREKKERFSLILESASTNQTSMYLCASSPPFRERETQYFGPGTRLLVL.

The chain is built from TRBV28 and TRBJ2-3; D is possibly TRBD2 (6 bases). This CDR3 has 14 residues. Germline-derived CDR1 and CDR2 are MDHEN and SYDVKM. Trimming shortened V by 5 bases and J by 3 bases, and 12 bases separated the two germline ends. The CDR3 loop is CASSRSGLTDTQYF. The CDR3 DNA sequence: TGTGCCAGCAGTCGGTCGGGACTTACAGATACGCAGTATTTT.

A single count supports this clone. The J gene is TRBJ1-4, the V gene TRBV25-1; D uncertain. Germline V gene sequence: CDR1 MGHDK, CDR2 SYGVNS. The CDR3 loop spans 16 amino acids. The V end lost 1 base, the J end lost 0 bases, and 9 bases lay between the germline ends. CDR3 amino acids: CASSESRPPTNEKLFF. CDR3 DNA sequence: TGTGCCAGCAGTGAATCCCGTCCTCCAACTAATGAAAAACTGTTTTTT. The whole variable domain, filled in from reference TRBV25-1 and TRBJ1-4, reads EADIYQTPRYLVIGTGKKITLECSQTMGHDKMYWYQQDPGMELHLIHYSYGVNSTEKGDLSSESTVSRIRTEHFPLTLESARPSHTSQYLCASSESRPPTNEKLFFGSGTQLSVL.

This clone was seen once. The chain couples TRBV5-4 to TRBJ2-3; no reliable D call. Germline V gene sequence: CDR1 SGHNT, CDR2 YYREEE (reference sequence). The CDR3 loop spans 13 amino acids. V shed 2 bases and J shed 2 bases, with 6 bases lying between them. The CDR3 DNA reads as TGTGCCAGCAGCTTCGCGGCCACAGATACGCAGTATTTT. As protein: CASSFAATDTQYF.

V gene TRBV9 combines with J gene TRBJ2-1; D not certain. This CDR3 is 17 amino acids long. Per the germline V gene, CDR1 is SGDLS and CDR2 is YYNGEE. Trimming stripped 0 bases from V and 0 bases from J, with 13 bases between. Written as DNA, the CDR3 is TGTGCCAGCAGCGTAGGTCGTGCGGCCGGCTCCTACAATGAGCAGTTCTTC. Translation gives CASSVGRAAGSYNEQFF.

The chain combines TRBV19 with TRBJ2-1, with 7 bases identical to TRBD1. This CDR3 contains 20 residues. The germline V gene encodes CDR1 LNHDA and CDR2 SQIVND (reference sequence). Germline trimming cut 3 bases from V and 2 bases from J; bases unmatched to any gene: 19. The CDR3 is CASSINPRVGTAQAYNEQFF. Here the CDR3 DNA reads TGTGCCAGTAGTATCAATCCTAGGGTTGGGACAGCCCAGGCCTACAATGAGCAGTTCTTC.

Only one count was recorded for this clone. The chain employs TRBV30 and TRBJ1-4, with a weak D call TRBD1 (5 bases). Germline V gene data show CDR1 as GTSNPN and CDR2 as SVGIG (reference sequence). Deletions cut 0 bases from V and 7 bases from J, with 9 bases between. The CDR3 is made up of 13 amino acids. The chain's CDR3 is CAWSVGGVEKLFF. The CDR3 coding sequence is TGTGCCTGGAGTGTAGGAGGGGTTGAAAAACTGTTTTTT.

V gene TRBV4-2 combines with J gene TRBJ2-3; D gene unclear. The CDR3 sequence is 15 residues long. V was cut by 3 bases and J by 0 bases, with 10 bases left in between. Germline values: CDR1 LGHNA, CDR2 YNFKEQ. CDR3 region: CASSQPATSTDTQYF. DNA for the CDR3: TGTGCCAGCAGCCAGCCCGCTACTAGCACAGATACGCAGTATTTT.

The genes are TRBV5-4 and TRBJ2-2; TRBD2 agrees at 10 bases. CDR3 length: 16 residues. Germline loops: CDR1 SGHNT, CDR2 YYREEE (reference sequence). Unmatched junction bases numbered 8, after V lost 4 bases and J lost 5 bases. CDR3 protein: CASSGLSGRMTGELFF. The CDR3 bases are TGTGCCAGCAGCGGCCTTAGCGGGAGGATGACCGGGGAGCTGTTTTTT.

The CDR3: CASSPLPPASGRAIEQYF. The CDR3 coding sequence is TGTGCCAGCTCACCACTCCCGCCAGCTAGCGGGAGGGCCATCGAGCAGTACTTC. V and J are TRBV18 and TRBJ2-7; TRBD2 matches at 12 bases. The junction had 13 bases not matched to a gene; V was cut back by 1 base and J by 6 bases. This CDR3 region has 18 residues. From germline, CDR1 is KGHSH and CDR2 LQKENI.

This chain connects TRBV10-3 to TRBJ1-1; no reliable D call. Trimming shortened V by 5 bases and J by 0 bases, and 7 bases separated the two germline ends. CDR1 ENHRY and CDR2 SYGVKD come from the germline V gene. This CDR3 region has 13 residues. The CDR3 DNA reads TGTGCCATCAGTAGTGACTTGAACACTGAAGCTTTCTTT. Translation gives CAISSDLNTEAFF.

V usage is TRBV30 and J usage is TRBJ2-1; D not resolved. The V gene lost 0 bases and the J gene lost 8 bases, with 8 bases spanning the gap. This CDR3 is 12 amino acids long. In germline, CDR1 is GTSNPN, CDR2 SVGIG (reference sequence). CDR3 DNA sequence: TGTGCCTGGAGTGTACCAGGTTATGAGCAGTTCTTC. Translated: CAWSVPGYEQFF. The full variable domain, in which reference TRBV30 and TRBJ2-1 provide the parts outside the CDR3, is SQTIHQWPATLVQPVGSPLSLECTVEGTSNPNLYWYRQAAGRGLQLLFYSVGIGQISSEVPQNLSASRPQDRQFILSSKKLLLSDSGFYLCAWSVPGYEQFFGPGTRLTVL.

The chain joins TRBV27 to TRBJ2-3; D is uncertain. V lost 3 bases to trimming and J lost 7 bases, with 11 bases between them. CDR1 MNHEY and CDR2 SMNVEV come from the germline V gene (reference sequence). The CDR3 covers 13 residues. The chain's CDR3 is CASSLRYSNTQYF. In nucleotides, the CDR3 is TGTGCCAGCAGTTTGCGATATTCGAATACGCAGTATTTT.

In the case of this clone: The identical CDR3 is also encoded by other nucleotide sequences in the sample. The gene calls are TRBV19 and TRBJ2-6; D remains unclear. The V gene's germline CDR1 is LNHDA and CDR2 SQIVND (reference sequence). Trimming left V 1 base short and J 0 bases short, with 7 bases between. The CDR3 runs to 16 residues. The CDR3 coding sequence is TGTGCCAGTAGTATAGGCGGCGGCTCTGGGGCCAACGTCCTGACTTTC. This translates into CASSIGGGSGANVLTF.